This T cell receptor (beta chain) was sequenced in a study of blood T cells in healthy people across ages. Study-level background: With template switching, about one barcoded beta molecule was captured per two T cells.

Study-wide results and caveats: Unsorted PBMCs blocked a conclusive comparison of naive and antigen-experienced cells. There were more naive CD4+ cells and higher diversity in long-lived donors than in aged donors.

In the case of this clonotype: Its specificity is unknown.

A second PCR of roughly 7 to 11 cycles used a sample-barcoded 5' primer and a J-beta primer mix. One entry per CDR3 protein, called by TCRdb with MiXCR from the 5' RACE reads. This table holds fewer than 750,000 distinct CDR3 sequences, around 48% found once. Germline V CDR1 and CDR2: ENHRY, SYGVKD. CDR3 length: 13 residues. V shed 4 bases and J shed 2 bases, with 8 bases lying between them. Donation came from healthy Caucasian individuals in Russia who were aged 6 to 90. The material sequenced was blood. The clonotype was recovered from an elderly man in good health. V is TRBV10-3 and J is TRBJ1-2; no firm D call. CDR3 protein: CAISVDVNYGYTF. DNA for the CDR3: TGTGCCATCAGTGTGGACGTCAACTATGGCTACACCTTC.